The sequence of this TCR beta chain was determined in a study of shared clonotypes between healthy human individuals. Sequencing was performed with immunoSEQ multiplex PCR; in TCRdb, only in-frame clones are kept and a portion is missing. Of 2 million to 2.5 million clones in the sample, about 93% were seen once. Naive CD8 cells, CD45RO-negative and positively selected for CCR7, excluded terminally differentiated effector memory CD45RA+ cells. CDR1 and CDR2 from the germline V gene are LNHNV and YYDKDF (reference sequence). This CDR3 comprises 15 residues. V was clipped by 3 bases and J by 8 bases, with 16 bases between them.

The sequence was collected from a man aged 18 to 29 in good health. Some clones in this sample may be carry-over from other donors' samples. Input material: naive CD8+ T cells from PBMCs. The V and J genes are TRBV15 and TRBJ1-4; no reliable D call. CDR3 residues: CATSREPGYLEKLFF. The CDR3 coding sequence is TGTGCCACCAGCAGGGAACCCGGGTACTTAGAAAAACTGTTTTTT.